The 3 T cell receptor beta chains presented below share a single source sample, sequenced in a study of regulatory T cells in long-lasting Graves disease. According to the study, TCR beta libraries were built with iRepertoire HTBI primers and CDR3-region Arm-PCR. A single record per CDR3 protein comes from TCRdb applying MiXCR to the multiplex PCR reads. This sample has about 430,000 distinct CDR3 sequences, with about 15% found just once. This sample's time point: newly diagnosed GD, antithyroid drugs for less than 3 months. Construction of the TCR library relied on RNA isolated from PBMCs. The sample also formed part of further work on T cells in Graves' hyperthyroidism and ophthalmopathy.

Specimen: peripheral blood mononuclear cells (PBMCs), collected at new diagnosis, from a patient treated with antithyroid drugs. Source of these receptors: a woman between 40 and 50 years old with Graves disease.

Comments on this clonotype: A read error may be the cause here, since a much bigger clone is one base away. The chain carries TRBV11-2 and TRBJ1-1, with 7 bases lining up with TRBD1. Germline values: CDR1 SGHAT, CDR2 FQNNGV. The CDR3 is 16 amino acids. This chain's CDR3 is CANSLASWTGNTEAFF. Written as DNA, the CDR3 is TGTGCCAACAGCTTAGCTTCTTGGACAGGGAACACTGAAGCTTTCTTT. The entire variable domain, with the rest obtained from reference TRBV11-2 and TRBJ1-1, is as follows: EAGVAQSPRYKIIEKRQSVAFWCNPISGHATLYWYQQILGQGPKLLIQFQNNGVVDDSQLPKDRFSAERLKGVDSTLKIQPAKLEDSAVYLCANSLASWTGNTEAFFGQGTRLTVV.

This clonotype was observed a few times. The chain combines TRBV20-1 with TRBJ2-3, with D perhaps given as TRBD1 or TRBD2 (6 bases each). This CDR3 has 13 residues. Germline V lookup: CDR1 DFQATT, CDR2 SNEGSKA (reference sequence). V lost 1 base and J 6 bases, leaving 11 bases between the germline ends. CDR3: CSARGLGGDTQYF. CDR3 sequence (DNA): TGCAGTGCTAGAGGGCTGGGGGGCGATACGCAGTATTTT.

The chain links TRBV5-4 to TRBJ2-1; D is unresolved. This CDR3 is 15 amino acids long. With 1 base removed from V and 5 bases from J, the gap between germline ends came to 13 bases. Germline V gives CDR1 SGHNT, CDR2 YYREEE (reference sequence). This CDR3 reads CASSLKSPSDNEQFF. In DNA form, the CDR3 reads TGTGCCAGCAGCTTGAAGAGTCCAAGCGACAATGAGCAGTTCTTC. The full variable domain, rest sourced from reference TRBV5-4 and TRBJ2-1, is ETGVTQSPTHLIKTRGQQVTLRCSSQSGHNTVSWYQQALGQGPQFIFQYYREEENGRGNFPPRFSGLQFPNYSSELNVNALELDDSALYLCASSLKSPSDNEQFFGPGTRLTVL.